One and the same sample provided the 26 T cell receptor beta chains below, sequenced in a study of CD8 T cells in Susac syndrome. Reverse transcription of about 0.45 to 1 ug RNA used random hexamers. MiXCR, run by TCRdb on the immunoSEQ multiplex PCR reads, gives a single entry per CDR3 protein. The repertoire includes about 120,000 distinct CDR3 sequences, around 94% of them detected once, and more than 0.095% sits in the top ten. The material sequenced was CD4+ T cells from PBMCs. The receptors shown here come from a human donor in good health.

This chain joins TRBV27 and TRBJ1-6; 10 bases are a match to TRBD1. After removal of 5 bases from V and 8 bases from J, the junction contained 3 bases not matched to a gene. This CDR3 spans 14 amino acids. CDR1 is MNHEY and CDR2 is SMNVEV in the germline V gene (reference sequence). This chain's CDR3 is CASSEGTGDSPLHF. CDR3 nucleotides: TGTGCCAGCAGTGAAGGGACAGGGGATTCACCCCTCCACTTT.

The V call is TRBV30, the J call TRBJ1-3, with 8 bases fitting TRBD1. The CDR3 spans 15 residues. Germline V lookup: CDR1 GTSNPN, CDR2 SVGIG (reference sequence). V trimming: 5 bases; J trimming: 3 bases; junction bases outside the gene matches: 9. This CDR3 is CAWDLDRDFGNTIYF. In DNA, the CDR3 is TGTGCCTGGGACCTGGACAGGGACTTTGGAAACACCATATATTTT. Full variable domain (rest looked up from reference TRBV30 and TRBJ1-3): SQTIHQWPATLVQPVGSPLSLECTVEGTSNPNLYWYRQAAGRGLQLLFYSVGIGQISSEVPQNLSASRPQDRQFILSSKKLLLSDSGFYLCAWDLDRDFGNTIYFGEGSWLTVV.

The chain is built from TRBV9 and TRBJ1-4; 7 positions agree with TRBD1. The CDR3 is 15 amino acids. The germline gives CDR1 SGDLS, CDR2 YYNGEE. V lost 0 bases, J lost 5 bases, and 4 bases stayed unmatched. The CDR3 sequence: CASSVGTGTNEKLFF. In nucleotides, the CDR3 is TGTGCCAGCAGCGTAGGGACAGGAACAAATGAAAAACTGTTTTTT.

This chain uses TRBV5-1 with TRBJ2-2, with 7 bases aligning to TRBD1. J lost 5 bases, V lost 1 base, and 2 bases had no gene match. The germline gives CDR1 SGHRS, CDR2 YFSETQ. This CDR3 has 14 residues. CDR3 region: CASSLQGDTGELFF. The CDR3, as DNA: TGCGCCAGCAGCTTGCAGGGGGATACCGGGGAGCTGTTTTTT. The variable domain in full, completed from reference TRBV5-1 and TRBJ2-2, reads KAGVTQTPRYLIKTRGQQVTLSCSPISGHRSVSWYQQTPGQGLQFLFEYFSETQRNKGNFPGRFSGRQFSNSRSEMNVSTLELGDSALYLCASSLQGDTGELFFGEGSRLTVL.

The chain uses TRBV7-3 and TRBJ2-1; 8 nucleotides match TRBD1. CDR3 length equals 15 residues. With 2 bases clipped from V and 7 bases from J, the junction kept 7 bases outside the gene matches. Germline CDR1 reads SGHTA; CDR2 reads FQGTGA. The CDR3 region is CASSLGQGAMNEQFF. The DNA of the CDR3 is TGTGCCAGCAGCTTAGGGCAGGGGGCGATGAATGAGCAGTTCTTC.

This sequence joins TRBV2 and TRBJ2-2; D uncertain. V was trimmed by 7 bases and J by 4 bases, leaving 10 bases between them. Germline CDR1 and CDR2: SNHLY and FYNNEI. The length of the CDR3 is 13 residues. The CDR3 reads CASTPELTGELFF. The CDR3 DNA is TGTGCCAGCACCCCTGAGCTCACCGGGGAGCTGTTTTTT.

The chain uses TRBV7-9 and TRBJ2-1; D gene unclear. The CDR3 runs 14 residues. Germline V gives CDR1 SEHNR, CDR2 FQNEAQ (reference sequence). V shed 2 bases and J shed 6 bases, with 11 bases lying between them. Here the CDR3 reads CASSLSTSTNEQFF. CDR3 sequence (DNA): TGTGCCAGCAGCTTATCAACCTCGACCAATGAGCAGTTCTTC.

The count of this clonotype is one. The chain is built from TRBV27 and TRBJ2-1, with no clear D. The CDR3 totals 12 residues. Trimming pared 8 bases from V and 3 bases from J, leaving 8 bases between. CDR1 and CDR2 from the germline V gene are MNHEY and SMNVEV (reference sequence). CDR3 in DNA: TGTGCCAGCGGCATATACTACAATGAGCAGTTCTTC. The encoded protein is CASGIYYNEQFF.

This sequence joins TRBV30 and TRBJ1-2, with unresolved D. CDR1 GTSNPN and CDR2 SVGIG come from the germline V gene (reference sequence). The germline V and J ends were trimmed by 0 bases and 4 bases, with 9 bases remaining between them. The length of the CDR3 is 13 residues. The CDR3 protein is CAWSVEATYGYTF. The CDR3, as DNA: TGTGCCTGGAGTGTAGAGGCGACCTATGGCTACACCTTC.

This sequence joins TRBV4-2 and TRBJ2-1; D is unresolved. The CDR3 spans 14 residues. Germline V gene data show CDR1 as LGHNA and CDR2 as YNFKEQ. Trimming shortened V by 0 bases and J by 7 bases, and 10 bases separated the two germline ends. For the CDR3, the DNA is TGTGCCAGCAGCCAAGATCTGGTGGGAAATGAGCAGTTCTTC. It specifies CASSQDLVGNEQFF.

V is TRBV19 and J is TRBJ2-1, with TRBD2 as a possible D gene (5 bases). Germline CDR1 is LNHDA and CDR2 is SQIVND (reference sequence). CDR3 length: 17 residues. Trimming shortened V by 0 bases and J by 1 base, and 13 bases separated the two germline ends. Written as DNA, the CDR3 is TGTGCCAGTAGTATAGAGAAGCGGCCGGTTTCCTACAATGAGCAGTTCTTC. This codes for CASSIEKRPVSYNEQFF. The variable domain in full, completed from reference TRBV19 and TRBJ2-1, reads DGGITQSPKYLFRKEGQNVTLSCEQNLNHDAMYWYRQDPGQGLRLIYYSQIVNDFQKGDIAEGYSVSREKKESFPLTVTSAQKNPTAFYLCASSIEKRPVSYNEQFFGPGTRLTVL.

The rearrangement links TRBV5-6 to TRBJ2-1; 9 bases are a match to TRBD2. Germline CDR1 and CDR2: SGHDT and YYEEEE. V shed 4 bases, J shed 6 bases, and the junction held 5 bases outside the gene matches. This CDR3 is 14 amino acids long. Here the CDR3 reads CASSPIAGVNEQFF. CDR3 bases: TGTGCCAGCAGCCCGATAGCGGGAGTCAATGAGCAGTTCTTC.

The rearrangement uses TRBV9 and TRBJ2-1; TRBD2 matches 9 bases. V lost 4 bases and J lost 12; bases outside the gene matches: 8. The CDR3 totals 13 residues. Germline CDR1 reads SGDLS; CDR2 reads YYNGEE. CDR3 in amino acids: CASSPYSGSTQFF. DNA of the CDR3: TGTGCCAGCAGCCCATATAGCGGGAGTACGCAGTTCTTC. The full variable domain, rest sourced from reference TRBV9 and TRBJ2-1, is DSGVTQTPKHLITATGQRVTLRCSPRSGDLSVYWYQQSLDQGLQFLIQYYNGEERAKGNILERFSAQQFPDLHSELNLSSLELGDSALYFCASSPYSGSTQFFGPGTRLTVL.

This chain connects TRBV29-1 to TRBJ2-3, with D uncertain. Germline V CDR1 and CDR2: SQVTM, ANQGSEA. The ends were cut back, 4 bases at V and 3 bases at J, with 17 bases in the middle. CDR3 length: 15 residues. The CDR3 here is CSVVVVARRTDTQYF. CDR3 coding DNA: TGCAGCGTTGTAGTTGTGGCCAGACGGACAGATACGCAGTATTTT.

This clonotype was counted a few times. The chain joins TRBV12-3 or TRBV12-4 to TRBJ2-7; D perhaps matches TRBD1 (5 bases). CDR3 length equals 13 residues. V gave up 5 bases and J gave up 3 bases, with 11 bases separating them. DNA of the CDR3: TGTGCCAGCAGTAAAGGGGCCCTCTACGAGCAGTACTTC. As protein: CASSKGALYEQYF.

A few counts support this clonotype. The rearrangement links TRBV6-5 to TRBJ2-7, with TRBD2 matching over 11 bases. The germline V gene encodes CDR1 MNHEY and CDR2 SVGAGI. This CDR3 is built from 13 residues. V lost 4 bases, J lost 6 bases, and 2 bases stayed unmatched. CDR3 loop: CASSLGLAVEQYF. The CDR3 bases are TGTGCCAGCAGTTTGGGACTAGCGGTCGAGCAGTACTTC.

The rearrangement uses TRBV25-1 and TRBJ2-5; 8 bases are a match to TRBD2. Trimming cost V 1 base and J 3 bases; bases outside gene matches: 4. The CDR3 runs to 15 residues. Germline CDR1 is MGHDK and CDR2 is SYGVNS. CDR3 sequence reads: CASSESTSEEETQYF. CDR3 DNA sequence: TGTGCCAGCAGTGAATCGACTAGCGAAGAAGAGACCCAGTACTTC. Full variable domain (remainder filled in from reference TRBV25-1 and TRBJ2-5): EADIYQTPRYLVIGTGKKITLECSQTMGHDKMYWYQQDPGMELHLIHYSYGVNSTEKGDLSSESTVSRIRTEHFPLTLESARPSHTSQYLCASSESTSEEETQYFGPGTRLLVL.

This clonotype was seen just once. This chain joins TRBV20-1 and TRBJ2-1; 11 positions agree with TRBD2. J gave up 0 bases and V 4 bases, and 11 bases lay outside the gene matches. CDR1 is DFQATT, CDR2 SNEGSKA, per germline (reference sequence). The CDR3 extends over 18 amino acids. CDR3 in DNA: TGCAGTGCTAACCCGGGACTAGCGGTCTGGAGCTCCTACAATGAGCAGTTCTTC. It specifies CSANPGLAVWSSYNEQFF.

In its sample, this clonotype was seen a few times. This chain links TRBV19 with TRBJ1-1, with D perhaps matching TRBD1 (6 bases). The germline V and J ends were trimmed by 8 bases and 5 bases, with 21 bases remaining between them. The CDR3 runs to 15 residues. Germline V lookup: CDR1 LNHDA, CDR2 SQIVND (reference sequence). CDR3 bases: TGTGCCAGTTATGTAGGGGGTTCTCGTCAAACTGAAGCTTTCTTT. It encodes CASYVGGSRQTEAFF.

The chain joins TRBV12-3 or TRBV12-4 to TRBJ2-1; 9 bases align to TRBD2. V lost 6 bases, J lost 5 bases, and 8 bases stayed unmatched. The CDR3 consists of 15 residues. CDR3 in DNA: TGTGCCAGCAGGCAGACTAGCGGAGACCACAATGAGCAGTTCTTC. Its protein product is CASRQTSGDHNEQFF.

This chain joins TRBV20-1 and TRBJ2-7, with 7 bases aligning to TRBD2. Trimming took 5 bases from V and 1 from J; bases not matched to a gene: 11. This CDR3 region has 15 residues. Looked up from germline, CDR1 is DFQATT and CDR2 is SNEGSKA (reference sequence). The CDR3 spells CSAPAGDSISYEQYF. CDR3 nucleotides: TGCAGTGCTCCGGCGGGGGACTCGATTTCCTACGAGCAGTACTTC.

The CDR3 nucleotides are TGTGCCATCAGTCCCGGATCCGGGACAGGGGGCGGTGATGCCTATGGCTACACCTTC. It codes for CAISPGSGTGGGDAYGYTF. The rearrangement joins TRBV10-3 to TRBJ1-2, with TRBD1 matching over 12 bases. Germline assignment: CDR1 ENHRY and CDR2 SYGVKD. Trimming removed 5 bases from V and 4 bases from J; junction bases left unmatched: 17. This CDR3 comprises 19 residues.

This chain joins TRBV24-1 and TRBJ2-3; tentative D call: TRBD1 (6 bases). Trimming shortened V by 4 bases and J by 2 bases, and 12 bases separated the two germline ends. The CDR3 spans 15 residues. CDR1 and CDR2 from the germline V gene are KGHDR and SFDVKD. CDR3 loop: CATSEWGQNTDTQYF. In DNA form, the CDR3 reads TGTGCCACCAGTGAATGGGGGCAGAACACAGATACGCAGTATTTT.

The CDR3, as DNA: TGCAGCGTTGGAATCCGGGAGCGACTTAGAGAGCAGTTCTTC. Amino acids: CSVGIRERLREQFF. The chain recombines TRBV29-1 with TRBJ2-1; a possible D gene is TRBD2 (6 bases). Trimming cost V 4 bases and J 10 bases, with 20 bases left between them. The CDR3 is made up of 14 amino acids. Per the germline V gene, CDR1 is SQVTM and CDR2 is ANQGSEA.

The chain couples TRBV2 to TRBJ2-1, with no clear D. Germline V CDR1 and CDR2: SNHLY, FYNNEI. The V end was cut by 2 bases, the J end by 0 bases, with 8 bases between. The length of the CDR3 is 15 residues. This CDR3 reads CASSEWASSYNEQFF. In DNA, the CDR3 is TGTGCCAGCAGTGAATGGGCTAGCTCCTACAATGAGCAGTTCTTC.

The V gene is TRBV9, the J gene TRBJ2-2; 8 bases are a match to TRBD1. From germline, CDR1 is SGDLS and CDR2 YYNGEE. The CDR3 has 17 amino acids. Unmatched junction bases numbered 13, after V lost 3 bases and J lost 6 bases. The CDR3 loop reads CASSGGGQGLFPGELFF. As DNA, the CDR3 is TGTGCCAGCAGCGGGGGAGGACAGGGCTTGTTTCCCGGGGAGCTGTTTTTT.